The rows below give T cell receptor beta chains drawn from one sample of a study of blood T cell repertoires in COVID-19. Profiled with immunoSEQ multiplex PCR; TCRdb holds only in-frame clones, not every one. The data show 250,000 to 350,000 clones, roughly 89% seen once. Input material: PBMCs or T cells enriched from blood (not recorded which). The receptors stem from a woman under 30 with acute COVID-19. CDR3s include the opening cysteine and the closing phenylalanine or tryptophan. D genes are given only for firm matches. Not all rows give a size; the values are once, few, many and, for expanded clones, a class.

clone size,J gene,V gene,D gene,CDR3 DNA,CDR3 protein
few,TRBJ2-7,TRBV28,TRBD1,TGTGCCAGCAGTCCGGGACAGACCTACGAGCAGTACTTC,CASSPGQTYEQYF
NA,TRBJ2-1,TRBV28,NA,TGTGCCAGTGTAATAGCCGGTCGGCAGTTCTTC,CASVIAGRQFF
NA,TRBJ1-2,TRBV27,NA,TGTGCCAGCAGTTTATCAGCCGGAGGCTATGGCTACACCTTC,CASSLSAGGYGYTF
NA,TRBJ1-6,TRBV5-1,NA,TGCGCCAGCAGCTTTTTGGAGGGGAATTCACCCCTCCACTTT,CASSFLEGNSPLHF
NA,TRBJ1-1,TRBV6-6,NA,TGTGCCAGCAGCCCTAGGACACAACCACATGAAGCTTTCTTT,CASSPRTQPHEAFF
NA,TRBJ1-5,TRBV5-5,TRBD1,TGTGCCAGCAGACTGGACAGGGGGCATGGTCAGCCCCAGCATTTT,CASRLDRGHGQPQHF
NA,TRBJ2-3,TRBV24-1,NA,TGTGCCACCAGTGAACGGACAGGGAGGGCGCAGTATTTT,CATSERTGRAQYF
NA,TRBJ2-2,TRBV28,NA,TGTGCCAGCAGTTCGTCTTACGGGACTTATACCGGGGAGCTGTTTTTT,CASSSSYGTYTGELFF
NA,TRBJ2-7,TRBV7-9,NA,TGTGCCAGCAGCTCGTCAGGCCTCTCCTACGAGCAGTACTTC,CASSSSGLSYEQYF
NA,TRBJ2-7,TRBV30,TRBD1,TGTGCCTGGTGGGACAGGCGAACCTACGAGCAGTACTTC,CAWWDRRTYEQYF